This entry features one T cell receptor beta chain sequence. The antigen remains undetermined. The sample originates from a study of cytomegalovirus exposure and HLA in healthy donors. Study-wide findings and caveats: When analyzed later, a missense DCLRE1C variant was found to be linked to TCR beta V- and J-gene trimming. Reports showed the classifier diagnosing cytomegalovirus status with high specificity and sensitivity.

Primers included in the PCR were 60 Vbeta and 13 Jbeta primers. Clones were read by immunoSEQ multiplex PCR, and TCRdb kept only the in-frame ones, dropping some. The table has 90,000 or so clones, about 80% seen once. Germline CDR1 and CDR2: SEHNR and FQNEAQ (reference sequence). V shed 4 bases and J shed 2 bases, with 11 bases lying between them. The CDR3 runs 15 residues. The sequenced material came from PBMCs. This receptor was taken from a woman in her 50s in good health and CMV-seropositive. This chain links TRBV7-9 with TRBJ2-2; a weak D match, TRBD1 (6 bases). The CDR3, as DNA: TGTGCCAGCAGCTCAACAGGGAGTAACACCGGGGAGCTGTTTTTT. The encoded protein is CASSSTGSNTGELFF.